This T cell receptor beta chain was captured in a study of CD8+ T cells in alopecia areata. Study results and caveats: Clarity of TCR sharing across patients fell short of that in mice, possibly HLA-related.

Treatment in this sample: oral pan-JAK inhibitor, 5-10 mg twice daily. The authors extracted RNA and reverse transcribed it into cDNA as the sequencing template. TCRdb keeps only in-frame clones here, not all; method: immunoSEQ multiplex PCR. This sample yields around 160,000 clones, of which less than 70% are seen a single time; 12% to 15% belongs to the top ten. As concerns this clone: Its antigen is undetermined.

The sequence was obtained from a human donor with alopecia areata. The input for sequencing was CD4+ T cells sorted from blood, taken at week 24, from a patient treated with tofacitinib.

The CDR3 loop reads CSVEVLAGETQYF. DNA of the CDR3: TGCAGCGTTGAAGTGCTAGCGGGGGAGACCCAGTACTTC. The chain joins TRBV29-1 to TRBJ2-5; 9 bases align to TRBD2. Trimming cost V 1 base and J 5 bases; bases outside gene matches: 2. The CDR3 consists of 13 residues. Germline lookup yields CDR1 SQVTM and CDR2 ANQGSEA. Variable domain in full (rest from reference TRBV29-1 and TRBJ2-5): SAVISQKPSRDICQRGTSLTIQCQVDSQVTMMFWYRQQPGQSLTLIATANQGSEATYESGFVIDKFPISRPNLTFSTLTVSNMSPEDSSIYLCSVEVLAGETQYFGPGTRLLVL.